This T cell receptor (beta chain) emerged from a study of neoadjuvant nivolumab and ipilimumab in lung cancer. About the research overall: The combination arm added day-1 ipilimumab 1 mg/kg to nivolumab 3 mg/kg on days 1, 15, 29. Findings and limits, study-wide: From pretherapy to surgery, tumor richness and clonality rose with dual therapy. Compared with tumor-adjacent uninvolved lung, resected tumors showed greater richness and clonality. TCR sequencing covered a small number of samples.

Data came from immunoSEQ multiplex PCR; TCRdb stores just in-frame clones and leaves some out. The sample records more than 15,000 clones, roughly 80% being singletons. The CDR3 sequence is 12 residues long. Germline V gene data show CDR1 as ENHRY and CDR2 as SYGVKD. Trimming at V came to 9 bases and at J to 1 base, leaving 3 bases not matched to a gene. About this clone: The antigen is not known.

This TCR derives from an adult with non-small cell lung cancer. This specimen consisted of tumor tissue, obtained after neoadjuvant nivolumab, alone or with ipilimumab, at or shortly before surgery. The rearrangement joins TRBV10-3 to TRBJ2-7; 7 nucleotides align to TRBD1. The CDR3 spells CAIKTGSYEQYF. CDR3 nucleotides: TGTGCCATAAAGACAGGGTCCTACGAGCAGTACTTC.